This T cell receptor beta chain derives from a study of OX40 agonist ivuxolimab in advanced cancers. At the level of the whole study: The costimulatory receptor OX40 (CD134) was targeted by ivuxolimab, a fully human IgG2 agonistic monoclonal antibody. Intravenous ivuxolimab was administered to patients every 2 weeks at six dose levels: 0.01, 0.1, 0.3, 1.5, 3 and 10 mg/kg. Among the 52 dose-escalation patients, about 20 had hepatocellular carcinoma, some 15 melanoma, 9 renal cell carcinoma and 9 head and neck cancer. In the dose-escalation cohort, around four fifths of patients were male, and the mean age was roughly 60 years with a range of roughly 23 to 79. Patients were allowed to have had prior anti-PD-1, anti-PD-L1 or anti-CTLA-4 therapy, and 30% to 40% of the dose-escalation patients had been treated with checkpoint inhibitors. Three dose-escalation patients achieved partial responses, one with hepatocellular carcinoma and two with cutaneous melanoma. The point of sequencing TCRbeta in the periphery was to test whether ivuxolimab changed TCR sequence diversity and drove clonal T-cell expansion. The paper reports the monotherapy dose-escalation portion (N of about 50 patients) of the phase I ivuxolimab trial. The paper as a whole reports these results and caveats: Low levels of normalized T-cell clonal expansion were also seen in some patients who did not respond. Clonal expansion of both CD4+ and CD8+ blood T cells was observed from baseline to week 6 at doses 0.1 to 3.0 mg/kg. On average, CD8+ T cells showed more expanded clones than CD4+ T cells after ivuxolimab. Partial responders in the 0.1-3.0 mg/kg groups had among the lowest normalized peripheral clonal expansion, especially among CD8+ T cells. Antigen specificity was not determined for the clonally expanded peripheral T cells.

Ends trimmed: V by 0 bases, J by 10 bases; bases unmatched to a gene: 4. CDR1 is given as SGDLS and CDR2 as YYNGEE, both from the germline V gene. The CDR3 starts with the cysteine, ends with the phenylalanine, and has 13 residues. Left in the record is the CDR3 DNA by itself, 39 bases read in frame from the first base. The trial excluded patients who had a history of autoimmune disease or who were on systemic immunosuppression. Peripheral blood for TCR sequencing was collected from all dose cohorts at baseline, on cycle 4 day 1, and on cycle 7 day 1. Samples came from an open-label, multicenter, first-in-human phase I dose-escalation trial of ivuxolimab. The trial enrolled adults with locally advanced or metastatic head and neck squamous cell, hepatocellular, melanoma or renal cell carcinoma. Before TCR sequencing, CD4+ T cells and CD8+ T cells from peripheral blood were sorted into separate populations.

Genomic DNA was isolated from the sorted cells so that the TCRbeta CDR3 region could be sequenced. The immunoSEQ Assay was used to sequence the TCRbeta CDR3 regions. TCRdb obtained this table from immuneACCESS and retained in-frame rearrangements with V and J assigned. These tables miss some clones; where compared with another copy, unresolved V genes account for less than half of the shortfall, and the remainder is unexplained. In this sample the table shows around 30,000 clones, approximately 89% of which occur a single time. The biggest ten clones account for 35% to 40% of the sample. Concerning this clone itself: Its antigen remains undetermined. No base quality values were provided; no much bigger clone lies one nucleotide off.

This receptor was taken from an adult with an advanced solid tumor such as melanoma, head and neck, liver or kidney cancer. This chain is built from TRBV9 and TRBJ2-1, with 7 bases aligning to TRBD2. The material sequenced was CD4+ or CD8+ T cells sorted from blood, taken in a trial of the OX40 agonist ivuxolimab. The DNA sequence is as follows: TGTGCCAGCAGCGTAGCTACGGGGGGAGAGCAGTTCTTC. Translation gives CASSVATGGEQFF. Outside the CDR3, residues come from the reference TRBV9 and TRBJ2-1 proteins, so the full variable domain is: DSGVTQTPKHLITATGQRVTLRCSPRSGDLSVYWYQQSLDQGLQFLIQYYNGEERAKGNILERFSAQQFPDLHSELNLSSLELGDSALYFCASSVATGGEQFFGPGTRLTVL.